Following are 21 T cell receptor beta chains from one sample sequenced in a study of shared clonotypes between healthy human individuals (dated by TCRdb to about 2020). The library was generated by the immunoSEQ multiplex PCR assay. The table was pulled from immuneACCESS by TCRdb, which kept in-frame rearrangements only. Such tables lose some clones; where checked, under half of the loss comes from unresolved V genes, and the rest has no known cause. The sample table records approximately 2.5 million clones; 93% of these occur just once. The ten largest clonotypes hold 0.35% to 0.45% of the sample. The sequencing input was naive CD4+ T cells from PBMCs. This specimen's cell subset or site label, per the study, means: CD45RA+ positively selected. The source is a young man in good health. Some clones in this sample may be carry-over from other donors' samples.

V and J are TRBV28 and TRBJ2-7; 9 bases fit TRBD2. CDR3 length: 14 residues. Germline V gives CDR1 MDHEN, CDR2 SYDVKM. The J segment lost 3 bases and the V segment lost 6 bases, leaving 6 bases of the junction unmatched. CDR3 protein: CASRTGTSFYEQYF. The CDR3, as DNA: TGTGCCAGCAGGACCGGGACTAGCTTCTACGAGCAGTACTTC.

The rearrangement links TRBV7-8 to TRBJ2-1; D is possibly TRBD2 (6 bases). In germline, CDR1 is SGHVS, CDR2 FQNEAQ. This CDR3 contains 16 residues. V was cut by 1 base and J by 0 bases, with 10 bases left in between. The CDR3, as DNA: TGTGCCAGCAGCTTAGAGGGACTCATCTCCTACAATGAGCAGTTCTTC. It yields the protein CASSLEGLISYNEQFF. The full variable domain, in which reference TRBV7-8 and TRBJ2-1 provide the parts outside the CDR3, is GAGVSQSPRYKVAKRGQDVALRCDPISGHVSLFWYQQALGQGPEFLTYFQNEAQLDKSGLPSDRFFAERPEGSVSTLKIQRTQQEDSAVYLCASSLEGLISYNEQFFGPGTRLTVL.

As regards this clone: The same CDR3 can be traced to other DNA sequences in this sample. The chain has TRBV5-1 and TRBJ2-6; D is undetermined. CDR1 and CDR2 from the germline V gene are SGHRS and YFSETQ. The CDR3 sequence is 15 residues long. Between the trimmed V and J ends, which lost 0 bases and 4 bases, there was a span of 8 bases. The chain's CDR3 is CASSLGGAGANVLTF. CDR3 bases: TGCGCCAGCAGCTTGGGAGGCGCCGGGGCCAACGTCCTGACTTTC.

The chain employs TRBV5-1 and TRBJ1-1; TRBD1 matches at 8 bases. The CDR3 is 14 amino acids. CDR1 SGHRS and CDR2 YFSETQ come from the germline V gene. V shed 4 bases and J 4 bases; nucleotides not matched to a gene: 6. The CDR3 sequence: CASSPQGASTEAFF. CDR3 nucleotide sequence: TGCGCCAGCAGCCCCCAGGGGGCTAGCACTGAAGCTTTCTTT.

This clone was counted a single time. The chain links TRBV5-1 to TRBJ2-2, with D hard to call. V was shortened by 0 bases and J by 0 bases, with 6 bases between the two germline ends. The germline gives CDR1 SGHRS, CDR2 YFSETQ. The CDR3 runs to 15 residues. CDR3 sequence: CASSLVSSNTGELFF. Here the CDR3 DNA reads TGCGCCAGCAGCTTGGTTAGTTCGAACACCGGGGAGCTGTTTTTT.

The chain joins TRBV5-1 to TRBJ1-4; D call uncertain. This CDR3 is built from 14 residues. The germline V and J ends were trimmed by 4 bases and 0 bases, with 7 bases remaining between them. Per germline, CDR1 SGHRS and CDR2 YFSETQ. The CDR3 DNA is TGCGCCAGCAGCCCCACTACAACTAATGAAAAACTGTTTTTT. This gives the protein CASSPTTTNEKLFF. Variable domain in full (rest from reference TRBV5-1 and TRBJ1-4): KAGVTQTPRYLIKTRGQQVTLSCSPISGHRSVSWYQQTPGQGLQFLFEYFSETQRNKGNFPGRFSGRQFSNSRSEMNVSTLELGDSALYLCASSPTTTNEKLFFGSGTQLSVL.

About this clone itself: The junction departs from germline at one end; a sequencing error may be responsible. This chain joins TRBV27 and TRBJ1-5, with D perhaps TRBD1 (5 bases). CDR1 is MNHEY, CDR2 SMNVEV, per germline (reference sequence). The length of the CDR3 is 13 residues. DNA of the CDR3: TGTGCCAGCAGTTTCCCCGCGGGGGGGACTCTGTATTTT. Translation: CASSFPAGGTLYF.

The CDR3 here is CASSLRLAGTYTGELFF. In nucleotides, the CDR3 is TGTGCCAGCAGCTTGAGACTAGCGGGGACCTACACCGGGGAGCTGTTTTTT. This chain uses TRBV5-4 with TRBJ2-2; TRBD2 aligns across 11 bases. V was clipped by 1 base and J by 3 bases; unmatched bases: 5. The CDR3 consists of 17 residues. Germline-derived CDR1 and CDR2 are SGHNT and YYREEE (reference sequence).

The table lists this clone with a few counts. The chain joins TRBV2 to TRBJ1-5; tentatively, D is TRBD1 (6 bases). V was trimmed by 6 bases and J by 0 bases, leaving 12 bases between them. Germline V gene data show CDR1 as SNHLY and CDR2 as FYNNEI. The CDR3 runs 15 residues. Here the CDR3 reads CASRAAGASNQPQHF. As DNA, the CDR3 is TGTGCCAGCAGGGCGGCAGGGGCTAGCAATCAGCCCCAGCATTTT. Full variable domain (rest looked up from reference TRBV2 and TRBJ1-5): EPEVTQTPSHQVTQMGQEVILRCVPISNHLYFYWYRQILGQKVEFLVSFYNNEISEKSEIFDDQFSVERPDGSNFTLKIRSTKLEDSAMYFCASRAAGASNQPQHFGDGTRLSIL.

This chain connects TRBV28 to TRBJ2-7, with D perhaps TRBD1 (6 bases). The CDR3 runs to 17 residues. V was clipped by 6 bases and J by 4 bases, with 25 bases between them. CDR1 is MDHEN, CDR2 SYDVKM, per germline. The CDR3 DNA reads as TGTGCCAGCAGGGGAACGTACCCAGGGGCCCACCTTTACGAGCAGTACTTC. Protein product: CASRGTYPGAHLYEQYF.

The chain couples TRBV28 to TRBJ2-7; 7 nucleotides line up with TRBD2. Trimming removed 5 bases from V and 7 bases from J; junction bases left unmatched: 17. Germline CDR1 is MDHEN and CDR2 is SYDVKM. The CDR3 runs 16 residues. The CDR3 region has the DNA TGTGCCAGCAGTGAGTACGGCGGGAGCCAACGTGGGGAGCAGTACTTC. Its protein is CASSEYGGSQRGEQYF.

This clone was counted only a few times. The chain carries TRBV29-1 and TRBJ1-1; D remains ambiguous. V was cut by 4 bases and J by 2 bases, with 5 bases left in between. Germline V gene lookup returns CDR1 SQVTM and CDR2 ANQGSEA. The CDR3 is 11 amino acids. CDR3 loop: CSVGSNTEAFF. DNA for the CDR3: TGCAGCGTTGGCTCAAACACTGAAGCTTTCTTT. Full variable domain (rest looked up from reference TRBV29-1 and TRBJ1-1): SAVISQKPSRDICQRGTSLTIQCQVDSQVTMMFWYRQQPGQSLTLIATANQGSEATYESGFVIDKFPISRPNLTFSTLTVSNMSPEDSSIYLCSVGSNTEAFFGQGTRLTVV.

The J gene is TRBJ1-1, the V gene TRBV4-1; a weak D match, TRBD1 (6 bases). The germline CDR1 and CDR2 sequences are MGHRA and YSYEKL. Trimming cost V 4 bases and J 0 bases, with 12 bases left between them. The CDR3 consists of 15 residues. DNA for the CDR3: TGCGCCAGCAGCCTCGACACAGGGATGAACACTGAAGCTTTCTTT. It translates to CASSLDTGMNTEAFF.

The chain carries TRBV7-3 and TRBJ2-2, with D perhaps being TRBD1 or TRBD2 (6 bases each). This CDR3 has 17 amino acids. With 0 bases removed from V and 5 bases from J, the gap between germline ends came to 16 bases. The germline V gene has CDR1 SGHTA and CDR2 FQGTGA. As DNA, the CDR3 is TGTGCCAGCAGCTTAACGAATCTCGGAGGGGGTACCGGGGAGCTGTTTTTT. Translated: CASSLTNLGGGTGELFF.

The chain recombines TRBV19 with TRBJ2-1, with 8 bases identical to TRBD1. With 5 bases clipped from V and 2 bases from J, the junction kept 8 bases outside the gene matches. CDR1 and CDR2 from the germline V gene are LNHDA and SQIVND (reference sequence). The CDR3 spans 16 residues. The CDR3 DNA reads TGTGCCAGTAGTCCGACGACAGGGGAGACCTACAATGAGCAGTTCTTC. Residues: CASSPTTGETYNEQFF.

The J gene is TRBJ2-3, the V gene TRBV5-1; 10 nucleotides agree with TRBD2. The CDR3 has 16 residues. The junction had 5 bases not matched to a gene; V was cut back by 2 bases and J by 2 bases. Germline V gene lookup returns CDR1 SGHRS and CDR2 YFSETQ. Here the CDR3 DNA reads TGCGCCAGCAGCTTTACGAGCGGGAGGGACACAGATACGCAGTATTTT. It is translated as CASSFTSGRDTDTQYF. The full variable domain, completed using reference TRBV5-1 and TRBJ2-3, is KAGVTQTPRYLIKTRGQQVTLSCSPISGHRSVSWYQQTPGQGLQFLFEYFSETQRNKGNFPGRFSGRQFSNSRSEMNVSTLELGDSALYLCASSFTSGRDTDTQYFGPGTRLTVL.

This chain uses TRBV9 with TRBJ1-3; 7 nucleotides match TRBD1. V shed 4 bases, J shed 4 bases, and the junction held 20 bases outside the gene matches. This CDR3 has 19 amino acids. Germline-derived CDR1 and CDR2 are SGDLS and YYNGEE. CDR3 residues: CASSPRGQSAAGKGNTIYF. The CDR3 DNA follows: TGTGCCAGCAGCCCAAGGGGACAGTCCGCCGCAGGAAAAGGAAACACCATATATTTT.

A note on this clone: Other nucleotide sequences from this sample produce the same CDR3. The chain recombines TRBV6-5 with TRBJ1-5; 7 bases fit TRBD1. V lost 6 bases, J lost 2 bases, and 4 bases stayed unmatched. Germline V gene sequence: CDR1 MNHEY, CDR2 SVGAGI. The CDR3 is made up of 14 amino acids. Here the CDR3 DNA reads TGTGCCAGCAGCTCCGACAGGGGCAATCAGCCCCAGCATTTT. Protein sequence: CASSSDRGNQPQHF.

V usage is TRBV11-3 and J usage is TRBJ2-1; weak D call: TRBD2 (6 bases). With 1 base removed from V and 0 bases from J, the gap between germline ends came to 7 bases. There are 15 residues in the CDR3. Germline V lookup: CDR1 SGHNT, CDR2 YENEEA. The CDR3 protein is CASSLGGASYNEQFF. CDR3 DNA: TGTGCCAGCAGCTTAGGCGGGGCCTCCTACAATGAGCAGTTCTTC.

This chain joins TRBV28 and TRBJ1-5; D gene ambiguous. The CDR3 covers 17 residues. The germline gives CDR1 MDHEN, CDR2 SYDVKM. V was cut by 6 bases and J by 0 bases, with 18 bases left in between. The CDR3: CASSEPDRGYSNQPQHF. The CDR3, as DNA: TGTGCCAGCAGCGAACCGGACCGCGGATATAGCAATCAGCCCCAGCATTTT.

J is TRBJ1-2 and V is TRBV6-1; D is unresolved. Trimming stripped 7 bases from V and 4 bases from J, with 10 bases between. Germline V gives CDR1 MNHNS, CDR2 SASEGT. The CDR3 totals 12 residues. Here the CDR3 DNA reads TGTGCCAGCAACCCAATCGGCTATGGCTACACCTTC. It codes for CASNPIGYGYTF.